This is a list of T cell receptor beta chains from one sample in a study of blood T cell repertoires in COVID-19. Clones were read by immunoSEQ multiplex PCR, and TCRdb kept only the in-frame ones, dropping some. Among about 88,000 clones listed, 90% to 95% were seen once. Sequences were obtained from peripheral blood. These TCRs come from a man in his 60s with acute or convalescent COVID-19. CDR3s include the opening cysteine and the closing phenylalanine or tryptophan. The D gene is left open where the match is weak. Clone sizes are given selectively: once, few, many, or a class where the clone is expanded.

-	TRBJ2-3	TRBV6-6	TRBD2	CASSYSNSGNLDTQYF	TGTGCCAGCAGTTACTCGAATAGCGGGAATTTAGATACGCAGTATTTT
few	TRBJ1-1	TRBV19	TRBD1	CASSTSWTGPEAFF	TGTGCCAGTAGTACTTCATGGACAGGTCCTGAAGCTTTCTTT
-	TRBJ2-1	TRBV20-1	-	CSATTVVGQFF	TGCAGTGCTACAACAGTGGTCGGGCAGTTCTTC
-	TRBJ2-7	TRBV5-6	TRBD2	CASSGRGLAGPITYEQYF	TGTGCCAGCAGCGGGAGGGGACTAGCGGGACCTATCACCTACGAGCAGTACTTC
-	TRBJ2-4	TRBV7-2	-	CASSLEEGENIQYF	TGTGCCAGCAGCTTAGAAGAGGGAGAAAACATTCAGTACTTC
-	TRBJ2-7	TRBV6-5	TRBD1	CASSWDSTYEQYF	TGTGCCAGCAGTTGGGACAGCACCTACGAGCAGTACTTC
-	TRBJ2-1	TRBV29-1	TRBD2	CSVQRDSYNEQFF	TGCAGCGTCCAGCGGGACTCCTACAATGAGCAGTTCTTC
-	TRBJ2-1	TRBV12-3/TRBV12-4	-	CASSWTRGGEQFF	TGTGCCAGCAGTTGGACCAGGGGAGGGGAGCAGTTCTTC
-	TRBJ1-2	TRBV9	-	CASSGQNIYGYTF	TGTGCCAGCAGCGGCCAGAACATCTATGGCTACACCTTC
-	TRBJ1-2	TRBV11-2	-	CASSLDRGKLYGYTF	TGTGCCAGCAGCTTAGATCGGGGGAAGCTGTATGGCTACACCTTC
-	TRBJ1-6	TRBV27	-	CASRGGTIHSPLHF	TGTGCCAGCAGGGGGGGGACGATCCATTCACCCCTCCACTTT
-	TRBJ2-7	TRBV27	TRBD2	CASSLVAGPYEQYF	TGTGCCAGCAGTTTGGTAGCGGGTCCCTACGAGCAGTACTTC
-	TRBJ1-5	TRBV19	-	CASSIDSETNQPQHF	TGTGCCAGTAGTATAGATAGCGAGACTAATCAGCCCCAGCATTTT
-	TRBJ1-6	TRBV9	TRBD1	CASSVGTGVGSPLHF	TGTGCCAGCAGCGTAGGGACAGGGGTCGGGTCACCCCTCCACTTT
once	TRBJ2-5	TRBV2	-	CASSRDSQETQYF	TGTGCCAGCAGTCGAGACAGCCAAGAGACCCAGTACTTC
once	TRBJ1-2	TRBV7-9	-	CASSPEQSNYGYTF	TGTGCCAGCAGCCCCGAACAGTCTAACTATGGCTACACCTTC
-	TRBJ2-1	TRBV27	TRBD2	CASTFGREGYNEQFF	TGTGCCAGCACGTTCGGGCGGGAGGGCTACAATGAGCAGTTCTTC
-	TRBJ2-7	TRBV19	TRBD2	CASSMREPLEQYF	TGTGCCAGTAGTATGCGGGAGCCACTCGAGCAGTACTTC
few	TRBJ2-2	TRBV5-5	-	CASSRGSGTTNTGELFF	TGTGCCAGCAGCCGAGGGAGCGGAACTACGAACACCGGGGAGCTGTTTTTT
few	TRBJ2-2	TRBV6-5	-	CASGKGGGTGELFF	TGTGCCAGCGGAAAGGGAGGGGGTACCGGGGAGCTGTTTTTT
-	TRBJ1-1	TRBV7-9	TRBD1	CASSRTGAEAFF	TGTGCCAGCAGCAGGACAGGAGCTGAAGCTTTCTTT
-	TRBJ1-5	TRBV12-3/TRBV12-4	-	CASSFGPNQPQHF	TGTGCCAGCAGTTTTGGGCCAAATCAGCCCCAGCATTTT
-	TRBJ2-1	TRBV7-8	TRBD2	CASRRPPGLAGPSSYNEQFF	TGTGCCAGCAGACGCCCCCCGGGACTAGCGGGCCCCAGCTCCTACAATGAGCAGTTCTTC
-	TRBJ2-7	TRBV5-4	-	CASSTGGVGGEQYF	TGTGCCAGCAGCACAGGGGGGGTCGGAGGTGAGCAGTACTTC
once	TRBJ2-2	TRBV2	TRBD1	CASSGQTNTGELFF	TGTGCCAGCTCGGGACAGACAAACACCGGGGAGCTGTTTTTT
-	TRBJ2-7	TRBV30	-	CAWSVGGNLYEQYF	TGTGCCTGGAGTGTTGGCGGGAATCTCTACGAGCAGTACTTC
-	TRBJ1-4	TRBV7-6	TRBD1	CASSLGQGAANEKLFF	TGTGCCAGCAGCCTGGGGCAGGGGGCAGCTAATGAAAAACTGTTTTTT
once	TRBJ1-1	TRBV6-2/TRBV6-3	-	CASSYSRTANTEAFF	TGTGCCAGCAGTTACTCAAGGACAGCGAACACTGAAGCTTTCTTT
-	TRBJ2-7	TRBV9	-	CASSANFRMGQHEQYF	TGTGCCAGCAGCGCAAATTTTCGAATGGGACAACACGAGCAGTACTTC
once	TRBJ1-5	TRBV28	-	CASSLSLPGRAGNQPQHF	TGTGCCAGCAGTTTAAGCCTCCCGGGGAGGGCCGGCAATCAGCCCCAGCATTTT
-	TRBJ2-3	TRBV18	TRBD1	CASSQGTGYTDTQYF	TGTGCCAGCTCACAAGGGACAGGATACACAGATACGCAGTATTTT
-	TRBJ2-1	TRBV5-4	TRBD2	CASSSGRNNEQFF	TGTGCCAGCAGCTCCGGGAGGAACAATGAGCAGTTCTTC
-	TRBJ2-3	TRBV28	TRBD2	CASSLWGTSGRDTQYF	TGTGCCAGCAGTTTATGGGGGACTAGCGGGAGGGATACGCAGTATTTT
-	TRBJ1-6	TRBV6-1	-	CASSEGTPYNSPLHF	TGTGCCAGCAGTGAGGGGACACCTTATAATTCACCCCTCCACTTT
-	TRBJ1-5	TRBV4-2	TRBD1	CASTRGRNQPQHF	TGTGCCAGCACAAGGGGGCGAAATCAGCCCCAGCATTTT